This TCR beta chain was sequenced for a study of shared clonotypes between healthy human individuals. Study-wide context: There were three CD4 naive, three CD4 memory, two CD8 naive and one CD8 memory plates per donor.

This clone turned up a few times. Trimming removed 6 bases from V and 5 bases from J, with 17 bases in between. The CDR3 is 15 residues long. Germline CDR1 and CDR2: SNHLY and FYNNEI. Profiled with immunoSEQ multiplex PCR; TCRdb holds only in-frame clones, not every one. This sample has nearly 1,000,000 clones; over 60% occur once, and the top ten carry approximately 1.5%. The material sequenced was memory CD4+ T cells sorted from blood. Specified subset: CD45RA-negative fraction. The chain is built from TRBV2 and TRBJ1-5; D may be TRBD1 (6 bases). This clonotype originated in a man aged 18 to 29 in good health. The CDR3 DNA follows: TGTGCCAGCAGGGAGGGGGGAACGTTCTATCAGCCCCAGCATTTT. It is translated as CASREGGTFYQPQHF.